This T cell receptor (beta chain) was observed in a study of identical twins' blood T cells (dated by TCRdb to 2012 to 2014). For context, the study as a whole: Approximately 51 million Illumina reads were obtained across approximately 12 libraries, comprising six alpha-chain and six beta-chain libraries. The study compared TCR alpha and beta chain repertoires of three pairs of monozygous twins using next-generation sequencing to assess genetic influence on repertoire formation.

The donors were six healthy women who made up three monozygous twin pairs. All three twin pairs had been raised together and were thought likely to have encountered the same vaccines and infectious agents. TCR cDNA libraries were prepared from RNA that was isolated from peripheral blood mononuclear cells. In its sample, this clonotype was seen a few times. Its antigen is still unknown. No per-base quality is available; no much larger clone lies one base away. Study-wide findings and limitations: V gene usage, even among non-selected out-of-frame TCRbeta clonotypes, was reported to be markedly more similar within twin pairs than between unrelated donors. The count of CDR3 clonotypes shared by two donors depended mainly on the product of the two donors' cloneset sizes, and twins did not clearly depart from this trend. The proposed role of the TCRalpha J segment in MHC recognition during thymic selection was stated to require validation by independent studies. Because the twins were reared together, environmental influences could not be excluded as an explanation for twin similarity. Looking at the most abundant TCRbeta clonotypes, every donor had more CDR3 sequences in common with her twin than with unrelated donors.

The method was 5' RACE. The run used an Illumina Genome Analyzer IIx. To prepare the RNA-based TCR cDNA libraries, a previously described protocol was followed, with several modifications. To prevent cross-contamination, sample-specific barcodes were introduced on both ends of each TCR cDNA library during cDNA synthesis and amplification. In the source study's methods: Each individual had between about 90,000 and nearly 550,000 identified clonotypes, and each library contained about 2 to 3.6 million CDR3-containing reads. Reads with improper barcode index combinations were discarded, and clonesets were then built for each library with the MiTCR software. While assembling CDR3 clonotypes, MiTCR filtered or rescued low-quality reads and corrected PCR and sequencing errors. Artificial out-of-frame clonotypes were removed by being mapped to in-frame sequences, with one indel in the CDR3 allowed. Similarity in V and J gene usage between donors was calculated as the Jensen-Shannon divergence divided by the mean entropy. TCRdb's own reprocessing of the public reads used fastp at Q25 and MiXCR and kept productive beta chains. Entries that share a CDR3 protein sequence are merged under the most common genes and DNA. The V and J calls were determined by TCRdb, not by the authors. A total of hundreds of thousands of distinct CDR3 sequences appear in this sample, over 25% of them only once. 6.1% of the sample is held by the ten biggest clonotypes.

CDR1 and CDR2 are drawn from the germline V gene: SGHRS, YFSETQ. From the cysteine up to the phenylalanine, the CDR3 has a length of 15 residues. CDR3 DNA is the only sequence kept; it has 45 bases, read in frame from the first base. The V end gives up 2 bases and the J end 6 bases, leaving 7 bases in the junction not matched to a gene. The chain couples TRBV5-1 to TRBJ1-4, and TRBD1 matches 7 of the central bases. Sequencing was done on a sample of PBMCs. This TCR derives from a woman aged 18-49 years in good health. The DNA is as follows: TGCGCCAGCAGCTTTGGGGACAGTACGTATGAAAAACTGTTTTTT. This translates into CASSFGDSTYEKLFF.